Below are 22 T cell receptor beta chains sequenced from a single sample in a study of blood T cell repertoires in COVID-19. The table came from immunoSEQ multiplex PCR; TCRdb's copy has only in-frame clones and leaves some out. The sample has 150,000 to 200,000 clones; about 80% are singletons. Sequencing was done on a sample of PBMCs or T cells enriched from blood (not recorded which). These receptors were taken from a man aged 50-59 years who had recovered from COVID-19.

The chain has TRBV6-5 and TRBJ1-6; D is ambiguous. The CDR3 consists of 12 residues. Per the germline V gene, CDR1 is MNHEY and CDR2 is SVGAGI. Trimming removed 8 bases at V and 10 bases at J, with 12 bases between. CDR3 bases: TGTGCCAGCGGGTCTGGCGGGTCACCCCTCCACTTT. Translation gives CASGSGGSPLHF.

The chain couples TRBV4-1 to TRBJ2-7, with TRBD1 as a possible D gene (6 bases). The CDR3 contains 14 residues. Germline V CDR1 and CDR2: MGHRA, YSYEKL. Trimming shortened V by 6 bases and J by 2 bases, and 14 bases separated the two germline ends. The CDR3 sequence: CASSYREGTYEQYF. CDR3 nucleotide sequence: TGCGCCAGCAGTTACAGGGAAGGGACCTACGAGCAGTACTTC.

This chain uses TRBV27 with TRBJ1-4, with 10 bases fitting TRBD1. V shed 4 bases and J 12 bases; nucleotides not matched to a gene: 5. Looked up from germline, CDR1 is MNHEY and CDR2 is SMNVEV (reference sequence). This CDR3 is built from 13 residues. CDR3: CASSSWTGGELFF. As DNA, the CDR3 is TGTGCCAGCAGTTCTTGGACAGGGGGGGAACTGTTTTTT.

Only one count was recorded for this clone. V usage is TRBV29-1 and J usage is TRBJ1-5; 8 bases align to TRBD1. Trimming at V came to 7 bases and at J to 6 bases, leaving 8 bases not matched to a gene. Germline V gene sequence: CDR1 SQVTM, CDR2 ANQGSEA. The CDR3 has 13 amino acids. This CDR3 reads CSALTGGSQPQHF. As DNA, the CDR3 is TGCAGCGCCCTTACAGGGGGGAGTCAGCCCCAGCATTTT.

This clone appeared a single time. This chain connects TRBV10-3 to TRBJ1-2; maybe TRBD1 (5 bases). Trimming removed 3 bases at V and 6 bases at J, with 14 bases between. The CDR3 loop spans 14 amino acids. Germline CDR1 is ENHRY and CDR2 is SYGVKD. The CDR3 nucleotides are TGTGCCATCAGTGATATCAGGGTTGGGAATGGCTACACCTTC. Its protein product is CAISDIRVGNGYTF.

The chain combines TRBV6-4 with TRBJ1-5, with D possibly TRBD1 on 5 matching bases. This CDR3 spans 15 amino acids. Trimming cost V 3 bases and J 5 bases, with 14 bases left between them. Germline CDR1 is MRHNA and CDR2 is SNTAGT. The CDR3 DNA sequence: TGTGCCAGCAGTGAATCCCCCAGGGTGGATCAGCCCCAGCATTTT. Protein: CASSESPRVDQPQHF.

The table lists this clone with a few counts. The V and J genes are TRBV7-2 and TRBJ2-6; no clear D. The CDR3 extends over 16 amino acids. Germline values: CDR1 SGHTA, CDR2 FQGNSA. Trimming took 4 bases from V and 0 from J, leaving 10 bases between them. CDR3 sequence (DNA): TGTGCCAGCAGCTCCCGTCGGGTCTCTGGGGCCAACGTCCTGACTTTC. Translation gives CASSSRRVSGANVLTF. Looking up the rest from reference TRBV7-2 and TRBJ2-6 gives the full variable domain: GAGVSQSPSNKVTEKGKDVELRCDPISGHTALYWYRQSLGQGLEFLIYFQGNSAPDKSGLPSDRFSAERTGGSVSTLTIQRTQQEDSAVYLCASSSRRVSGANVLTFGAGSRLTVL.

The chain couples TRBV29-1 to TRBJ1-2; 10 nucleotides match TRBD1. CDR3 length equals 17 residues. Germline assignment: CDR1 SQVTM and CDR2 ANQGSEA. V lost 7 bases, J lost 0 bases, and 14 bases stayed unmatched. The CDR3: CSALGQGIGSANYGYTF. In nucleotides, the CDR3 is TGCAGCGCCTTGGGACAGGGGATAGGCTCGGCTAACTATGGCTACACCTTC.

The rearrangement links TRBV12-5 to TRBJ1-5; 7 nucleotides agree with TRBD1. This CDR3 is 15 amino acids long. Losses at the gene ends were 1 base for V and 3 bases for J; bases not matched to a gene: 3. Germline CDR1 LGHNT, CDR2 FRNRAP. CDR3 loop: CASGLEGAYNQPQHF. The CDR3 DNA sequence: TGTGCTAGTGGTTTGGAGGGGGCTTACAATCAGCCCCAGCATTTT.

V usage is TRBV21-1 and J usage is TRBJ2-1; the table's TRBD2 call for D was not verified on the DNA. TRBV21-1 counts as a pseudogene. The length of the CDR3 is 13 residues. CDR3: CASSTPTGNEQFF. DNA for the CDR3: TGTGCCAGCAGCACACCGACCGGGAATGAGCAGTTCTTC.

The J gene is TRBJ1-2, the V gene TRBV19, with 7 bases lining up with TRBD1. Germline V gives CDR1 LNHDA, CDR2 SQIVND (reference sequence). V trimming: 6 bases; J trimming: 0 bases; junction bases outside the gene matches: 4. The CDR3 extends over 14 amino acids. In DNA form, the CDR3 reads TGTGCCAGTAGACCCGGGACAGCTAACTATGGCTACACCTTC. This codes for CASRPGTANYGYTF.

The genes are TRBV19 and TRBJ2-1, with TRBD1 as a possible D gene (6 bases). Germline V CDR1 and CDR2: LNHDA, SQIVND (reference sequence). V was trimmed by 4 bases and J by 0 bases, leaving 10 bases between them. The CDR3 is made up of 15 amino acids. The CDR3 DNA follows: TGTGCCAGTAGTACGACAGGTAGCTCCTACAATGAGCAGTTCTTC. Residues: CASSTTGSSYNEQFF.

V and J are TRBV13 and TRBJ2-1; no definite D call. The length of the CDR3 is 14 residues. Germline CDR1 reads PRHDT; CDR2 reads FYEKMQ (reference sequence). The germline V and J ends were trimmed by 3 bases and 5 bases, with 11 bases remaining between them. CDR3 DNA: TGTGCCAGCAGCTTCAGGCTACAGAACAATGAGCAGTTCTTC. Translated: CASSFRLQNNEQFF.

The CDR3 nucleotides read TGTGCCAGCACGCCTAACTTTCTGAACACTGAAGCTTTCTTT. Amino acids: CASTPNFLNTEAFF. V gene TRBV2 combines with J gene TRBJ1-1; no clear D. Germline V lookup: CDR1 SNHLY, CDR2 FYNNEI. The CDR3 loop spans 14 amino acids. V lost 7 bases to trimming and J lost 0 bases, with 12 bases between them.

The V call is TRBV18, the J call TRBJ2-6; no clear D gene. CDR1 KGHSH and CDR2 LQKENI come from the germline V gene. CDR3 length equals 14 residues. V lost 6 bases, J lost 2 bases, and 8 bases lay in between. The CDR3 DNA reads TGTGCCAGCTCTCCTAAACCTGGGGCCAACGTCCTGACTTTC. Protein: CASSPKPGANVLTF.

This clone was recorded only once. The V gene is TRBV3-1 (or the pseudogene TRBV3-2), the J gene TRBJ1-2; 7 bases align to TRBD1. Germline V gene data show CDR1 as LGHDT and CDR2 as YNNKEL (reference sequence). This CDR3 comprises 15 residues. V gave up 2 bases and J gave up 8 bases; unmatched junction bases: 11. CDR3 protein: CASSQRLDRYSGYTF. CDR3 DNA sequence: TGTGCCAGCAGCCAAAGGCTGGACAGGTATTCAGGCTACACCTTC.

The J gene is TRBJ2-1, the V gene TRBV5-1; tentatively, D is TRBD1 (6 bases). V dropped 3 bases and J dropped 0 bases, with 13 bases sitting between them. CDR1 is SGHRS and CDR2 is YFSETQ in the germline V gene. CDR3 length: 16 amino acids. The CDR3, as DNA: TGCGCCAGCAGCTCCTCGGGACACAGCTCCTACAATGAGCAGTTCTTC. The encoded protein is CASSSSGHSSYNEQFF.

The chain is built from TRBV3-1 (or the pseudogene TRBV3-2) and TRBJ1-1; D is ambiguous. Trimming stripped 3 bases from V and 2 bases from J, with 10 bases between. CDR1 and CDR2 from the germline V gene are LGHDT and YNNKEL (reference sequence). There are 14 residues in the CDR3. CDR3 coding DNA: TGTGCCAGCAGCCATGGACTTTCCAACACTGAAGCTTTCTTT. Translation gives CASSHGLSNTEAFF.

The gene calls are TRBV27 and TRBJ2-7, with TRBD1 matching over 8 bases. V was clipped by 6 bases and J by 4 bases; unmatched bases: 14. This CDR3 is built from 16 residues. Germline V gene sequence: CDR1 MNHEY, CDR2 SMNVEV (reference sequence). In DNA, the CDR3 is TGTGCCAGCAGCAGACCGCCGACAGGGGTGCGTTACGAGCAGTACTTC. This sequence encodes CASSRPPTGVRYEQYF.

The V and J genes are TRBV5-4 and TRBJ2-5; 11 bases match TRBD1. The CDR3 is 13 amino acids. J was trimmed by 13 bases and V by 5 bases; bases with no gene match: 10. Looked up from germline, CDR1 is SGHNT and CDR2 is YYREEE (reference sequence). The CDR3 protein is CASSPGQGAQRYF. As DNA, the CDR3 is TGTGCCAGCAGTCCTGGACAGGGGGCGCAGCGGTACTTC.

The J gene is TRBJ2-4, the V gene TRBV3-1 (or the pseudogene TRBV3-2); D not certain. The CDR3 is 13 residues long. Per the germline V gene, CDR1 is LGHDT and CDR2 is YNNKEL (reference sequence). Trimming left V 1 base short and J 5 bases short, with 6 bases between. DNA for the CDR3: TGTGCCAGCAGCCAAGGTCCGGAAAACATTCAGTACTTC. Its translation: CASSQGPENIQYF.

This clone was detected once. This chain uses TRBV5-6 with TRBJ1-1, with D tentatively TRBD1 (6 bases). V lost 1 base to trimming and J lost 7 bases, with 26 bases between them. Germline CDR1 is SGHDT and CDR2 is YYEEEE. The CDR3 loop spans 18 amino acids. The DNA of the CDR3 is TGTGCCAGCAGCTTGAGGCCCCGGGCAGGGGCCATTACACGTGAAGCTTTCTTT. Translation gives CASSLRPRAGAITREAFF.